This entry is about one T cell receptor (beta chain). At one boundary the junction diverges from the germline segment, which might be a read error. CDR1 is SSHAT and CDR2 is FNYEAQ in the germline V gene (reference sequence). The CDR3 totals 13 residues. These data are taken from a study of shared clonotypes between healthy human individuals. The method was immunoSEQ multiplex PCR; TCRdb's version includes in-frame clones alone and lacks a portion of them. The sample consists of more than 2 million clones, approximately 96% of them appearing once. The sequence came from a man aged 18 to 29 in good health. This chain connects TRBV7-7 to TRBJ2-5, with 7 bases lining up with TRBD2. Sequenced: naive CD4+ T cells sorted from blood. The subset is: CD45RA+ positively selected. The CDR3 DNA reads TGTGCTAGCAGCTTCGGGACTAACCAGCCCCAGTACTTC. Protein sequence: CASSFGTNQPQYF.